The subject of this entry is one T cell receptor (beta chain). The antigen is unknown. Researchers ran the PCR with 60 Vbeta and 13 Jbeta primers. Per the original methods: Unique TCR beta chains numbered about 80 million in a later analysis, with roughly 9.9 million shared. The method was immunoSEQ multiplex PCR; TCRdb's version includes in-frame clones alone and lacks a portion of them. V and J calls and clone size come straight from that table; D and trimming were deduced from the DNA. The sample has some 220,000 clones, around 80% seen once. This sample is drawn from a study of cytomegalovirus exposure and HLA in healthy donors. Germline CDR1 reads SGHRS; CDR2 reads YFSETQ. Losses at the gene ends were 2 bases for V and 6 bases for J; bases not matched to a gene: 8. This CDR3 is built from 15 residues. Notes on the study in general: A later analysis found common viral pathogens apparently linked to several of the most significant clusters.

Healthy bone marrow donors made up the cohort. This receptor was obtained from a woman aged 55-69 years in good health and CMV-seropositive. The chain couples TRBV5-1 to TRBJ2-3, with TRBD1 matching 8 bases. The specimen sequenced was PBMCs. CDR3 DNA sequence: TGCGCCAGCAGCTTACAGGGGGGAACGTGGGATACGCAGTATTTT. It yields the protein CASSLQGGTWDTQYF.